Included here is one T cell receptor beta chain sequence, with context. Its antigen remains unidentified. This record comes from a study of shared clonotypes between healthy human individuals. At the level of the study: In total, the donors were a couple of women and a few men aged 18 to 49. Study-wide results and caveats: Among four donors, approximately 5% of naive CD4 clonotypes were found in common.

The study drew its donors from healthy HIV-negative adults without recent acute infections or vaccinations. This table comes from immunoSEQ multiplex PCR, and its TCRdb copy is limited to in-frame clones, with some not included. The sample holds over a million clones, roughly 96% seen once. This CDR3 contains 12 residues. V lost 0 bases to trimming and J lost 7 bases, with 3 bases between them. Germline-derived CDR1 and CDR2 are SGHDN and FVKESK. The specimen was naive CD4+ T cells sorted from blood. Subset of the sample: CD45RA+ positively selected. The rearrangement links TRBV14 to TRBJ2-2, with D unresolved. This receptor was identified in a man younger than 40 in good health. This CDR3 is CASSQEVGELFF. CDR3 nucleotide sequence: TGTGCCAGCAGCCAAGAAGTCGGGGAGCTGTTTTTT.